Below are 31 T cell receptor beta chains sequenced from a single sample in a study of CD8 T cells in Susac syndrome. RNA in amounts of roughly 0.5 to 1 ug was reverse transcribed with random hexamers. Each CDR3 protein gets one entry after TCRdb re-called the immunoSEQ multiplex PCR reads with MiXCR. The sample has approximately 100,000 distinct CDR3 sequences, 85% to 95% seen once. Specimen: CD4+ T cells from PBMCs. These receptors all stem from a human donor in good health.

This clonotype was observed a single time. The chain carries TRBV4-3 and TRBJ2-7; D is perhaps TRBD1 (6 bases). Between the trimmed V and J ends, which lost 0 bases and 0 bases, there was a span of 9 bases. The CDR3 contains 15 residues. The germline gives CDR1 LGHNA, CDR2 YSLEER. The DNA of the CDR3 is TGCGCCAGCAGCCAAGACAGGGGCAACTCCTACGAGCAGTACTTC. It codes for CASSQDRGNSYEQYF.

CDR3 nucleotide sequence: TGTGCCAGCAGTCCCCAAAGGGACGAGCAGTACTTC. Its protein is CASSPQRDEQYF. The chain recombines TRBV12-3 or TRBV12-4 with TRBJ2-7; D uncertain. The CDR3 length is 12 residues. The ends were cut back, 5 bases at V and 5 bases at J, with 10 bases in the middle.

This chain uses TRBV6-5 with TRBJ1-5; 7 bases are a match to TRBD1. V trimming: 5 bases; J trimming: 7 bases; junction bases outside the gene matches: 5. Germline CDR1 and CDR2: MNHEY and SVGAGI. CDR3 length equals 13 residues. The CDR3 sequence: CASSTGDGQPQHF. The CDR3 nucleotides read TGTGCCAGCAGTACAGGGGACGGGCAGCCCCAGCATTTT.

V and J are TRBV20-1 and TRBJ1-2; the D is unclear. Trimming removed 3 bases from V and 4 bases from J, with 12 bases in between. The CDR3 is made up of 13 amino acids. Germline V gene data show CDR1 as DFQATT and CDR2 as SNEGSKA (reference sequence). The CDR3 DNA reads as TGCAGTGCTAGTCCCGTGCAAGGCTATGGCTACACCTTC. Amino acids: CSASPVQGYGYTF.

V and J are TRBV19 and TRBJ2-7; TRBD1 matches 7 bases. Germline V gene data show CDR1 as LNHDA and CDR2 as SQIVND (reference sequence). Unmatched junction bases numbered 7, after V lost 0 bases and J lost 2 bases. CDR3 length: 16 residues. CDR3 protein: CASSIESRDSTYEQYF. DNA for the CDR3: TGTGCCAGTAGTATAGAATCTCGGGACAGCACCTACGAGCAGTACTTC. Drawing the rest from reference TRBV19 and TRBJ2-7, the complete variable domain is DGGITQSPKYLFRKEGQNVTLSCEQNLNHDAMYWYRQDPGQGLRLIYYSQIVNDFQKGDIAEGYSVSREKKESFPLTVTSAQKNPTAFYLCASSIESRDSTYEQYFGPGTRLTVT.

The J gene is TRBJ2-3, the V gene TRBV5-1, with 11 bases that match TRBD1. CDR3 length: 15 amino acids. Germline lookup yields CDR1 SGHRS and CDR2 YFSETQ. The V segment lost 2 bases and the J segment 5 bases; nucleotides outside the gene matches: 4. The DNA of the CDR3 is TGCGCCAGCAGCTTCGACGGGACAGGGGGAGATACGCAGTATTTT. It translates to CASSFDGTGGDTQYF.

The V and J genes are TRBV2 and TRBJ2-5; 7 bases map to TRBD1. V was pared by 6 bases and J by 4 bases, with 5 bases of the junction left unmatched. Per the germline V gene, CDR1 is SNHLY and CDR2 is FYNNEI. The CDR3 loop spans 13 amino acids. Written as DNA, the CDR3 is TGTGCCAGCAGCCGACAGGGCCGAGAGACCCAGTACTTC. Translated, it gives CASSRQGRETQYF.

This chain connects TRBV20-1 to TRBJ1-1, with D unclear. Trimming removed 4 bases at V and 11 bases at J, with 14 bases between. The germline V gene has CDR1 DFQATT and CDR2 SNEGSKA (reference sequence). This CDR3 region has 11 residues. CDR3 protein: CSAKTTLSAFF. In DNA, the CDR3 is TGCAGTGCTAAAACGACACTTTCGGCTTTCTTT.

The chain recombines TRBV29-1 with TRBJ1-1; TRBD1 matches at 7 bases. Germline V gene data show CDR1 as SQVTM and CDR2 as ANQGSEA. The CDR3 is 13 amino acids. The ends lost 7 bases at V and 4 bases at J; junction bases unmatched: 9. The CDR3 DNA reads as TGCAGCGCTGGGACAGCGGGGGGCACTGAAGCTTTCTTT. Translated, it gives CSAGTAGGTEAFF.

The chain joins TRBV9 to TRBJ2-7; D unresolved. Germline V gives CDR1 SGDLS, CDR2 YYNGEE. V dropped 0 bases and J dropped 2 bases, with 6 bases sitting between them. This CDR3 is built from 13 residues. In nucleotides, the CDR3 is TGTGCCAGCAGCGTAGGGTCCGCCTACGAGCAGTACTTC. It encodes CASSVGSAYEQYF.

About this clonotype: One end of the junction does not line up with germline, which may come from a read error. This rearrangement joins TRBV6-5 to TRBJ2-2, with 11 bases identical to TRBD1. Germline CDR1 reads MNHEY; CDR2 reads SVGAGI. The length of the CDR3 is 16 residues. The CDR3 coding sequence is TGTGCCAGCAGTGACTCCGGGACAGGGGGCACCGGGGAGCTGTTTTTT. Encoded protein: CASSDSGTGGTGELFF.

A word on this clonotype: The junction departs from germline at one end; a sequencing error may be responsible. This sequence joins TRBV20-1 and TRBJ2-1; D is perhaps TRBD1 (6 bases). CDR3 length: 13 residues. The germline CDR1 and CDR2 sequences are DFQATT and SNEGSKA (reference sequence). The CDR3 loop is CGARDRDTGRQFF. As DNA, the CDR3 is TGCGGTGCTAGAGATCGGGACACGGGCCGGCAGTTCTTC.

The chain couples TRBV7-6 to TRBJ2-2; D remains ambiguous. The V and J ends lost 6 bases and 5 bases respectively, with 4 bases between them. Germline V gene lookup returns CDR1 SGHVS and CDR2 FNYEAQ. CDR3 length: 11 residues. In nucleotides, the CDR3 is TGTGCCAGCAGTTGGACCGGGGAGCTGTTTTTT. It translates to CASSWTGELFF.

A single count supports this clonotype. The rearrangement links TRBV5-1 to TRBJ2-1, with no clear D. V lost 2 bases, J lost 5 bases, and 11 bases lay in between. Germline values: CDR1 SGHRS, CDR2 YFSETQ. The CDR3 spans 14 residues. The chain's CDR3 is CASSLMPGDNEQFF. The CDR3 DNA reads TGCGCCAGCAGCTTAATGCCAGGAGACAATGAGCAGTTCTTC. The full variable domain, in which reference TRBV5-1 and TRBJ2-1 provide the parts outside the CDR3, is KAGVTQTPRYLIKTRGQQVTLSCSPISGHRSVSWYQQTPGQGLQFLFEYFSETQRNKGNFPGRFSGRQFSNSRSEMNVSTLELGDSALYLCASSLMPGDNEQFFGPGTRLTVL.

This clonotype was counted a single time. The CDR3 protein is CASTRNLFTDTQYF. CDR3 nucleotides: TGTGCCAGCACCCGTAACCTATTCACAGATACGCAGTATTTT. The V gene is TRBV27, the J gene TRBJ2-3; D is ambiguous. Germline lookup yields CDR1 MNHEY and CDR2 SMNVEV (reference sequence). V was pared by 7 bases and J by 2 bases, with 13 bases between. The CDR3 totals 14 residues.

This chain uses TRBV29-1 with TRBJ1-4, with D possibly TRBD1 on 6 matching bases. This CDR3 spans 16 amino acids. Germline loops: CDR1 SQVTM, CDR2 ANQGSEA. V was pared by 2 bases and J by 2 bases, with 15 bases between. The CDR3 nucleotides are TGCAGCGTTGAATTATTTCTGGGGGCGACTAATGAAAAACTGTTTTTT. Translation: CSVELFLGATNEKLFF.

The chain recombines TRBV28 with TRBJ1-1; 9 nucleotides agree with TRBD1. CDR1 is MDHEN and CDR2 is SYDVKM in the germline V gene. The CDR3 runs to 19 residues. The V and J ends lost 5 bases and 5 bases, in that order; junction bases with no gene match: 21. The CDR3 DNA is TGTGCCAGCAGTCTCTCCCTTGTCCCGGGACAGGGAATGGAGACTGAAGCTTTCTTT. It encodes CASSLSLVPGQGMETEAFF.

This chain joins TRBV11-2 and TRBJ2-2, with D uncertain. V lost 0 bases and J lost 7, with 6 bases in between. Germline V gives CDR1 SGHAT, CDR2 FQNNGV. The CDR3 totals 13 residues. The CDR3 spells CASSLDPFGELFF. In nucleotides, the CDR3 is TGTGCCAGCAGCTTAGATCCTTTCGGGGAGCTGTTTTTT.

The chain carries TRBV4-1 and TRBJ2-2, with D unresolved. This CDR3 is built from 15 residues. The V gene lost 1 base and the J gene lost 6 bases, with 12 bases spanning the gap. The germline V gene encodes CDR1 MGHRA and CDR2 YSYEKL. The CDR3 coding sequence is TGCGCCAGCAGCCAAGTCGTTTTATCCCCCGGGGAGCTGTTTTTT. It translates to CASSQVVLSPGELFF.

The chain has TRBV24-1 and TRBJ2-2, with D possibly matching TRBD2 (5 bases). Trimming cost V 7 bases and J 2 bases, with 10 bases left between them. Germline assignment: CDR1 KGHDR and CDR2 SFDVKD. CDR3 length: 14 residues. The CDR3 loop reads CATRSGTNTGELFF. CDR3 nucleotides: TGTGCCACCAGGAGCGGTACCAACACCGGGGAGCTGTTTTTT.

The V gene is TRBV4-3, the J gene TRBJ1-5; tentative D call: TRBD1 (5 bases). This CDR3 is 15 amino acids long. Germline V gene data show CDR1 as LGHNA and CDR2 as YSLEER. V lost 0 bases and J 4 bases, leaving 10 bases between the germline ends. In nucleotides, the CDR3 is TGCGCCAGCAGCCAAGATGGGGACGGTAATCAGCCCCAGCATTTT. It specifies CASSQDGDGNQPQHF.

The rearrangement uses TRBV3-1 and TRBJ1-1, with a tentative D call TRBD1 (5 bases). CDR3 size: 16 residues. Trimming took off 2 bases at V and 6 bases at J, with 19 bases between the two ends. Germline V gene sequence: CDR1 LGHDT, CDR2 YNNKEL (reference sequence). The CDR3 nucleotides read TGTGCCAGCAGCCAACGGGGTTCTGGGGGAAAAGCTGAAGCTTTCTTT. Its translation: CASSQRGSGGKAEAFF.

The rearrangement links TRBV30 to TRBJ2-4, with 12 nucleotides matching TRBD2. The CDR3 extends over 18 amino acids. V lost 2 bases to trimming and J lost 0 bases; unmatched junction nucleotides: 8. CDR1 is GTSNPN and CDR2 is SVGIG in the germline V gene (reference sequence). CDR3 loop: CAWSSTRTSGVAKNIQYF. CDR3 coding DNA: TGTGCCTGGAGTTCCACCCGGACTAGCGGGGTAGCCAAAAACATTCAGTACTTC. Full variable domain (rest looked up from reference TRBV30 and TRBJ2-4): SQTIHQWPATLVQPVGSPLSLECTVEGTSNPNLYWYRQAAGRGLQLLFYSVGIGQISSEVPQNLSASRPQDRQFILSSKKLLLSDSGFYLCAWSSTRTSGVAKNIQYFGAGTRLSVL.

The genes are TRBV5-6 and TRBJ1-4; possibly TRBD1 for D (5 bases). Trimming took off 4 bases at V and 7 bases at J, with 8 bases between the two ends. The CDR3 loop spans 12 amino acids. CDR1 and CDR2 (germline): SGHDT, YYEEEE. The CDR3, as DNA: TGTGCCAGCAGCCCCGGGGGTGAAAAACTGTTTTTT. Protein sequence: CASSPGGEKLFF.

The rearrangement uses TRBV15 and TRBJ2-2, with 7 nucleotides matching TRBD2. The V segment lost 6 bases and the J segment 0 bases; nucleotides outside the gene matches: 4. The CDR3 length is 15 residues. Germline V gives CDR1 LNHNV, CDR2 YYDKDF (reference sequence). In DNA, the CDR3 is TGTGCCACCAGAAGGGGACTAACGAACACCGGGGAGCTGTTTTTT. Residues: CATRRGLTNTGELFF.

V is TRBV20-1 and J is TRBJ1-5; no firm D call. The CDR3 consists of 13 residues. CDR1 is DFQATT, CDR2 SNEGSKA, per germline (reference sequence). Trimming shortened V by 3 bases and J by 3 bases, and 9 bases separated the two germline ends. The CDR3 protein is CSASSQINQPQHF. The DNA for the CDR3 is TGCAGTGCTAGTTCACAGATCAATCAGCCCCAGCATTTT.

The chain has TRBV7-8 and TRBJ1-2; weak D call: TRBD1 (5 bases). V lost 5 bases to trimming and J lost 2 bases, with 18 bases between them. Per the germline V gene, CDR1 is SGHVS and CDR2 is FQNEAQ. The CDR3 consists of 16 residues. The CDR3 coding sequence is TGTGCCAGCAGCCTAGACCTCGCCAGGGTGAACTATGGCTACACCTTC. Translated: CASSLDLARVNYGYTF.

The V gene is TRBV4-2, the J gene TRBJ1-1, with 7 bases that match TRBD1. The ends lost 0 bases at V and 4 bases at J; junction bases unmatched: 8. Germline V gives CDR1 LGHNA, CDR2 YNFKEQ. CDR3 length: 16 amino acids. The CDR3 coding sequence is TGTGCCAGCAGCCAAGATCTTGGACAGGTTGGCACTGAAGCTTTCTTT. Its protein is CASSQDLGQVGTEAFF.

In its sample, this clonotype was seen a few times. The genes are TRBV7-9 and TRBJ2-7; no firm D call. The CDR3 runs 11 residues. The germline V gene encodes CDR1 SEHNR and CDR2 FQNEAQ (reference sequence). Trimming shortened V by 5 bases and J by 3 bases, and 5 bases separated the two germline ends. CDR3 protein: CASSIDYEQYF. CDR3 sequence (DNA): TGTGCCAGCAGCATAGACTACGAGCAGTACTTC.

The table lists this clonotype with a count of one. V gene TRBV5-6 combines with J gene TRBJ1-5; D unclear. Germline CDR1 and CDR2: SGHDT and YYEEEE. V was cut by 0 bases and J by 8 bases, with 15 bases left in between. The CDR3 is 15 amino acids. The CDR3 region is CASSLGRSPWEPQHF. The CDR3 bases are TGTGCCAGCAGCTTGGGGCGGTCACCTTGGGAGCCCCAGCATTTT.

This chain uses TRBV15 with TRBJ2-2, with D possibly TRBD2 on 6 matching bases. The V gene's germline CDR1 is LNHNV and CDR2 YYDKDF (reference sequence). V was pared by 7 bases and J by 3 bases, with 18 bases between. This CDR3 spans 16 amino acids. This CDR3 is CATKPPEGGYTGELFF. For the CDR3, the DNA is TGTGCCACCAAGCCCCCCGAGGGAGGTTACACCGGGGAGCTGTTTTTT. Full variable domain (remainder filled in from reference TRBV15 and TRBJ2-2): DAMVIQNPRYQVTQFGKPVTLSCSQTLNHNVMYWYQQKSSQAPKLLFHYYDKDFNNEADTPDNFQSRRPNTSFCFLDIRSPGLGDTAMYLCATKPPEGGYTGELFFGEGSRLTVL.